The next 3 T cell receptor beta chains were all read from a single sample in a study of T-cell reconstitution after alpha-beta-depleted transplantation in children. Unique molecular identifiers were used to barcode this TCRbeta library. TCRdb passed the PCR reads through MiXCR, listing each CDR3 protein once. The sample shows roughly 200,000 distinct CDR3 sequences, approximately 7% of them seen only once. Sequenced material: PBMCs, taken before TCRalphabeta/CD19-depleted stem cell transplant. The receptors were gathered from a boy between 2 and 15 years old with acute lymphoblastic leukemia, due to receive a stem cell transplant.

In this sample, this clonotype turned up many times. This chain joins TRBV5-4 and TRBJ1-2, with D uncertain. Germline values: CDR1 SGHNT, CDR2 YYREEE (reference sequence). Trimming took off 3 bases at V and 3 bases at J, with 6 bases between the two ends. The CDR3 is made up of 12 amino acids. CDR3 sequence (DNA): TGTGCCAGCAGCTCCACAGACTATGGCTACACCTTC. Translating gives CASSSTDYGYTF.

This clonotype was recorded at least ten times. The chain is built from TRBV6-2 or TRBV6-3 and TRBJ2-3; D may be TRBD2 (6 bases). Germline V gives CDR1 MNHEY, CDR2 SVGEGT. The V gene lost 8 bases and the J gene lost 9 bases, with 24 bases spanning the gap. The CDR3 extends over 15 amino acids. In DNA, the CDR3 is TGTGCCAGCCGACCAAGGTGGCTAGCGACTGAAACGCAGTATTTT. Encoded protein: CASRPRWLATETQYF.

The genes are TRBV29-1 and TRBJ2-7; no firm D call. Per germline, CDR1 SQVTM and CDR2 ANQGSEA. The CDR3 contains 13 residues. V lost 0 bases and J lost 5, with 11 bases in between. CDR3 sequence (DNA): TGCAGCGTTGAAGATCGGCGGCGGAACGAGCAGTACTTC. Translation: CSVEDRRRNEQYF.